This TCR beta chain was obtained from a study of cytomegalovirus exposure and HLA in healthy donors. Regarding the study as a whole: Judged likely to be a sequencing artifact was a cluster of highly shared sequence variants. With high specificity and sensitivity, the classifier reportedly diagnosed cytomegalovirus status.

J gave up 0 bases and V 0 bases, and 12 bases lay outside the gene matches. From germline, CDR1 is SGHRS and CDR2 YFSETQ. The CDR3 is made up of 18 amino acids. The PCR employed 60 Vbeta primers together with 13 Jbeta primers. Produced via immunoSEQ multiplex PCR; TCRdb's table is partial and in-frame only. This sample carries more than 110,000 clones, about four fifths of them seen once, and the ten largest clones take roughly 2.2%. A remark on this clone: Antigen specificity is unknown.

This receptor was obtained from a man aged 30 to 39 in good health and CMV-seronegative. Sequenced input: PBMCs. V and J are TRBV5-1 and TRBJ2-7, with TRBD2 matching 7 bases. In nucleotides, the CDR3 is TGCGCCAGCAGCTTGGCTGGGGCTAGCGGAGCCTCCTCCTACGAGCAGTACTTC. Amino acid sequence: CASSLAGASGASSYEQYF.